This T cell receptor (beta chain) was observed in a study of T cells in Graves' hyperthyroidism and ophthalmopathy. Study findings and constraints: Among clonotypes expanded in thyroid above 0.001, most were also found in blood.

CDR1 and CDR2 from the germline V gene are WNHNN and SYGVQD (reference sequence). V was trimmed by 3 bases and J by 4 bases, leaving 15 bases between them. CDR3 length equals 15 residues. Diagnosing involved the use of clinical symptoms, serum thyroxine and TRAb, thyroid ultrasound and orbital computed tomography. TCR beta CDR3 regions were amplified from RNA transcripts. First-round RT-PCR targeting the TCR CDR3 was performed with the HTBI primer set. TCRdb reprocessed the multiplex PCR reads with MiXCR, giving one entry per CDR3 protein. Of about 560,000 distinct CDR3 sequences listed, 16% are singletons. This clonotype was counted only a few times. Its antigen is currently unknown.

V is TRBV10-1 and J is TRBJ1-1, with a possible D match to TRBD1 (5 bases). This clonotype was sampled from a woman aged 18-35 years with Graves' hyperthyroidism. The sequenced sample was blood. For the CDR3, the DNA is TGCGCCAGCAGTGATACCGGGCGGGGGATCACTGAAGCTTTCTTT. Translating it yields CASSDTGRGITEAFF.